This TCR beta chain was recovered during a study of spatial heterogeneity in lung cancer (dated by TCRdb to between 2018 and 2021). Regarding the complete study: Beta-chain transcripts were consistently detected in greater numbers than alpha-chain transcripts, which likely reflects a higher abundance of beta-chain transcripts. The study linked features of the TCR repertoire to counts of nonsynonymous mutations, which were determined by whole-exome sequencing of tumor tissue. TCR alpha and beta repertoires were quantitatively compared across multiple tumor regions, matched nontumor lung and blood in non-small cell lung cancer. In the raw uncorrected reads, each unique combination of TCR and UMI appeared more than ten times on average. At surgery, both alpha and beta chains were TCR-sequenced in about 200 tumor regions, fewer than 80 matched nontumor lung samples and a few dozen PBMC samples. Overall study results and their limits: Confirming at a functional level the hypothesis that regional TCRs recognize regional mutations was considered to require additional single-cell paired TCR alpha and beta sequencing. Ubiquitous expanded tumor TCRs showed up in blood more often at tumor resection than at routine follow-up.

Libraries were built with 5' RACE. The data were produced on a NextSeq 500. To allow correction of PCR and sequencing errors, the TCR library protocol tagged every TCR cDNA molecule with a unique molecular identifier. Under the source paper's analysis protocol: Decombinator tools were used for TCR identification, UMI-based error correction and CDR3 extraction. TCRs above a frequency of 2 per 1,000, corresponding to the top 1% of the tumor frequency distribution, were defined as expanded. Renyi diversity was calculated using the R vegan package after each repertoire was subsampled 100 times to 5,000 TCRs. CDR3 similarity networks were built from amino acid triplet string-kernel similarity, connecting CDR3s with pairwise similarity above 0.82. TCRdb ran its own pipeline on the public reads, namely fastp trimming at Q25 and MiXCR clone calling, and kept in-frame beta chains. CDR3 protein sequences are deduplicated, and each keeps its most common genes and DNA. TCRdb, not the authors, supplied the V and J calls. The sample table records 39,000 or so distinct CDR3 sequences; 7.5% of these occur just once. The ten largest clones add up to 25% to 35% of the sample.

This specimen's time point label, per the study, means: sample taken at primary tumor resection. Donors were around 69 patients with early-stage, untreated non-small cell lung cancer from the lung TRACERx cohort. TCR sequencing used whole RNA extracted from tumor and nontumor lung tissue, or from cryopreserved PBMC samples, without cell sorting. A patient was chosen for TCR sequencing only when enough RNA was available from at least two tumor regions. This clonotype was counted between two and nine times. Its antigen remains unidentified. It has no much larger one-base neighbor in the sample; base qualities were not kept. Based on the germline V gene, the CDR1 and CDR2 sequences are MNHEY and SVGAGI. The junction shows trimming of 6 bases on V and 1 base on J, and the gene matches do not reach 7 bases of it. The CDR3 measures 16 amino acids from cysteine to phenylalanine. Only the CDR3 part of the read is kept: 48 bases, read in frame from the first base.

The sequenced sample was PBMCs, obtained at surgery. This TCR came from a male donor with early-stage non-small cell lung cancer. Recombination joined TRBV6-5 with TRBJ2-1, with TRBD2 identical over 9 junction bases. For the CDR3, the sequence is CASSKRAGGSYNEQFF. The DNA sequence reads TGTGCCAGCAGCAAAAGGGCGGGAGGGTCCTACAATGAGCAGTTCTTC.